This TCR beta chain derives from a study of cytotoxic CD8 clonotypes in ibrutinib-treated CLL. Study-wide background: Partial response was seen in about 25 patients and complete response in 2; after median about 70 months, about 14 stayed remitted, approximately twelve progressed. Patients gave response samples after a median around eleven months of treatment, range 6 to 36.

Trimming at V came to 2 bases and at J to 8 bases, leaving 7 bases not matched to a gene. This CDR3 comprises 15 residues. From germline, CDR1 is SGHTA and CDR2 FQGNSA. The protocol was immunoSEQ multiplex PCR, while the TCRdb copy is restricted to in-frame clones and leaves out a portion. The data hold 190,000 or so clones, with 72% observed a single time. The rearrangement uses TRBV7-2 and TRBJ2-1; 9 bases align to TRBD2. The receptor comes from a human donor with chronic lymphocytic leukemia. Sequenced here: PBMCs, sampled after 24 months of ibrutinib treatment. CDR3 in amino acids: CASSLNSGRGYEQFF. CDR3 in DNA: TGTGCCAGCAGCTTAAATAGCGGGAGAGGCTATGAGCAGTTCTTC.